A selection of T cell receptor beta chains follows, all from one sample in a study of T cells after yellow fever vaccination. TCRdb reanalysed the 5' RACE reads using MiXCR and keeps one entry per CDR3 protein. Here the sample spans a few hundred thousand distinct CDR3 sequences, roughly a sixth being singletons. Specimen: PBMCs, collected 5 days after the first yellow fever vaccination. All receptors derive from a man aged 18-30 years who received the YFV17D yellow fever vaccine. CDR3s include the opening cysteine and the closing phenylalanine or tryptophan. D genes are given only for firm matches. Expanded clones get a size class; other rows say once, few or many, or leave the size out.

clone size: -; J gene: TRBJ2-7; D gene: -; V gene: TRBV29-1; CDR3 protein: CSVEEGGRGHEQYF; CDR3 DNA: TGCAGCGTTGAAGAAGGTGGCAGGGGCCACGAGCAGTACTTC
clone size: few; J gene: TRBJ1-2; D gene: TRBD1; V gene: TRBV14; CDR3 protein: CASSRTGMSGGYTF; CDR3 DNA: TGTGCCAGCAGCCGGACAGGGATGTCGGGTGGCTACACCTTC
clone size: -; J gene: TRBJ2-1; D gene: -; V gene: TRBV18; CDR3 protein: CASSPTFQGLYNEQFF; CDR3 DNA: TGTGCCAGCTCACCAACCTTCCAGGGGCTTTACAATGAGCAGTTCTTC
clone size: -; J gene: TRBJ2-3; D gene: TRBD2; V gene: TRBV11-3; CDR3 protein: CASSSTSGGASTQYF; CDR3 DNA: TGTGCCAGCAGCTCGACTAGCGGGGGGGCGAGTACGCAGTATTTT
clone size: few; J gene: TRBJ1-6; D gene: -; V gene: TRBV2; CDR3 protein: CASSVNLNNNSPLHF; CDR3 DNA: TGTGCCAGCAGTGTAAACCTCAATAATAATTCACCCCTCCACTTT
clone size: -; J gene: TRBJ2-4; D gene: -; V gene: TRBV5-5; CDR3 protein: CASSLMERAKNIQYF; CDR3 DNA: TGTGCCAGCAGCTTAATGGAAAGAGCCAAAAACATTCAGTACTTC
clone size: -; J gene: TRBJ2-5; D gene: -; V gene: TRBV4-2; CDR3 protein: CASSQRTAEKETQYF; CDR3 DNA: TGTGCCAGCAGCCAACGGACAGCGGAGAAAGAGACCCAGTACTTC
clone size: -; J gene: TRBJ1-5; D gene: -; V gene: TRBV7-3; CDR3 protein: CASSLTAGAQPQHF; CDR3 DNA: TGTGCCAGCAGCTTAACCGCAGGGGCTCAGCCCCAGCATTTT
clone size: few; J gene: TRBJ2-1; D gene: TRBD1; V gene: TRBV11-3; CDR3 protein: CASSLGYLGQGKNNEQFF; CDR3 DNA: TGTGCCAGCAGCTTAGGGTATTTGGGACAGGGAAAAAACAATGAGCAGTTCTTC
clone size: -; J gene: TRBJ2-3; D gene: -; V gene: TRBV12-3/TRBV12-4; CDR3 protein: CASSLQSSTDTQYF; CDR3 DNA: TGTGCCAGCAGTTTACAGAGTAGCACAGATACGCAGTATTTT
clone size: many; J gene: TRBJ2-7; D gene: TRBD1; V gene: TRBV5-1; CDR3 protein: CASSHRTGDEEQYF; CDR3 DNA: TGCGCCAGCAGCCACAGGACAGGGGATGAGGAGCAGTACTTC
clone size: -; J gene: TRBJ1-2; D gene: TRBD1; V gene: TRBV3-1; CDR3 protein: CASRKTGWYGYTF; CDR3 DNA: TGTGCCAGCAGAAAGACAGGGTGGTATGGCTACACCTTC
clone size: many; J gene: TRBJ2-1; D gene: -; V gene: TRBV5-1; CDR3 protein: CASSLRGYQSRTLITSYNEQFF; CDR3 DNA: TGCGCCAGCAGCTTGCGGGGGTATCAATCCCGTACTCTCATTACCTCCTACAATGAGCAGTTCTTC
clone size: few; J gene: TRBJ1-4; D gene: -; V gene: TRBV10-2; CDR3 protein: CASSETGTGEKLFF; CDR3 DNA: TGCGCCAGCAGTGAGACAGGCACGGGTGAAAAACTGTTTTTT
clone size: few; J gene: TRBJ1-5; D gene: TRBD1; V gene: TRBV10-3; CDR3 protein: CAISARGQSNQPQHF; CDR3 DNA: TGTGCCATCAGTGCGCGGGGACAGAGCAATCAGCCCCAGCATTTT
clone size: -; J gene: TRBJ2-3; D gene: -; V gene: TRBV29-1; CDR3 protein: CSVLGSHGGTDTQYF; CDR3 DNA: TGCAGCGTTTTAGGGTCTCACGGGGGCACAGATACGCAGTATTTT
clone size: -; J gene: TRBJ2-1; D gene: TRBD2; V gene: TRBV5-4; CDR3 protein: CASSVGTSGGANEQFF; CDR3 DNA: TGTGCCAGCAGCGTAGGGACTAGCGGGGGGGCAAATGAGCAGTTCTTC
clone size: -; J gene: TRBJ2-2; D gene: -; V gene: TRBV19; CDR3 protein: CASRGLLRNTGELFF; CDR3 DNA: TGTGCCAGTAGAGGACTTCTGCGGAACACCGGGGAGCTGTTTTTT
clone size: few; J gene: TRBJ1-5; D gene: TRBD1; V gene: TRBV24-1; CDR3 protein: CATSDQGQGWSQPQHF; CDR3 DNA: TGTGCCACCAGTGACCAAGGACAGGGTTGGAGTCAGCCCCAGCATTTT
clone size: -; J gene: TRBJ1-1; D gene: -; V gene: TRBV6-2/TRBV6-3; CDR3 protein: CASRPGEAFEAFF; CDR3 DNA: TGTGCCAGCAGGCCAGGAGAAGCGTTTGAAGCTTTCTTT
clone size: -; J gene: TRBJ2-3; D gene: -; V gene: TRBV5-4; CDR3 protein: CASTPAGPSGTDTQYF; CDR3 DNA: TGTGCCAGCACCCCAGCGGGCCCCTCTGGAACAGATACGCAGTATTTT
clone size: few; J gene: TRBJ1-1; D gene: TRBD1; V gene: TRBV6-5; CDR3 protein: CASTSGTANTEAFF; CDR3 DNA: TGTGCCAGCACTTCCGGGACAGCGAACACTGAAGCTTTCTTT
clone size: few; J gene: TRBJ2-1; D gene: -; V gene: TRBV11-3; CDR3 protein: CASSPPQGEQFF; CDR3 DNA: TGTGCCAGCAGCCCCCCACAGGGTGAGCAGTTCTTC
clone size: few; J gene: TRBJ1-3; D gene: TRBD1; V gene: TRBV12-3/TRBV12-4; CDR3 protein: CASGFPLGTVGNTIYF; CDR3 DNA: TGTGCCAGCGGATTCCCTCTGGGGACAGTCGGAAACACCATATATTTT
clone size: -; J gene: TRBJ2-5; D gene: TRBD2; V gene: TRBV7-2; CDR3 protein: CASSSQTSGGPRETQYF; CDR3 DNA: TGTGCCAGCAGCTCCCAAACTAGCGGGGGGCCGAGGGAGACCCAGTACTTC
clone size: few; J gene: TRBJ2-5; D gene: -; V gene: TRBV25-1; CDR3 protein: CASSELGKTQYF; CDR3 DNA: TGTGCCAGCAGTGAACTGGGAAAGACCCAGTACTTC
clone size: few; J gene: TRBJ2-3; D gene: -; V gene: TRBV12-3/TRBV12-4; CDR3 protein: CASSPRSRNTDTQYF; CDR3 DNA: TGTGCCAGCAGTCCCCGGAGTCGGAACACAGATACGCAGTATTTT
clone size: few; J gene: TRBJ1-1; D gene: -; V gene: TRBV3-1; CDR3 protein: CASSRGIDGEAFF; CDR3 DNA: TGTGCCAGCAGCCGAGGTATAGACGGTGAAGCTTTCTTT
clone size: few; J gene: TRBJ2-2; D gene: -; V gene: TRBV19; CDR3 protein: CASSIIRVNTGELFF; CDR3 DNA: TGTGCCAGTAGTATAATCAGGGTGAACACCGGGGAGCTGTTTTTT
clone size: few; J gene: TRBJ2-3; D gene: -; V gene: TRBV4-3; CDR3 protein: CASSYLGDTQYF; CDR3 DNA: TGCGCCAGCAGCTATCTTGGGGATACGCAGTATTTT
clone size: -; J gene: TRBJ2-3; D gene: TRBD1; V gene: TRBV29-1; CDR3 protein: CSVEGHSTGEYTDTQYF; CDR3 DNA: TGCAGCGTTGAAGGCCACAGTACAGGGGAGTACACAGATACGCAGTATTTT
clone size: few; J gene: TRBJ1-1; D gene: -; V gene: TRBV12-3/TRBV12-4; CDR3 protein: CASSFNSEAFF; CDR3 DNA: TGTGCCAGCAGTTTTAACTCTGAAGCTTTCTTT
clone size: -; J gene: TRBJ2-7; D gene: -; V gene: TRBV7-9; CDR3 protein: CASSPPVPNTYEQYF; CDR3 DNA: TGTGCCAGCAGCCCACCGGTACCGAACACCTACGAGCAGTACTTC
clone size: -; J gene: TRBJ2-1; D gene: -; V gene: TRBV14; CDR3 protein: CASSHRLPYNEQFF; CDR3 DNA: TGTGCCAGCAGCCACCGTCTCCCATACAATGAGCAGTTCTTC
clone size: few; J gene: TRBJ2-1; D gene: TRBD2; V gene: TRBV5-6; CDR3 protein: CASRSGLAGYNEQFF; CDR3 DNA: TGTGCCAGCAGATCGGGACTAGCGGGCTACAATGAGCAGTTCTTC
clone size: -; J gene: TRBJ1-4; D gene: -; V gene: TRBV12-3/TRBV12-4; CDR3 protein: CASRRERGALTRREKLFF; CDR3 DNA: TGTGCCAGCAGGCGTGAGAGGGGTGCACTCACGAGGAGGGAAAAACTGTTTTTT
clone size: -; J gene: TRBJ1-3; D gene: -; V gene: TRBV19; CDR3 protein: CASSRQAGNTIYF; CDR3 DNA: TGTGCCAGTAGTCGACAGGCTGGCAACACCATATATTTT
clone size: -; J gene: TRBJ2-3; D gene: TRBD2; V gene: TRBV5-4; CDR3 protein: CASSVGGALDTQYF; CDR3 DNA: TGTGCCAGCAGCGTCGGGGGGGCGTTAGATACGCAGTATTTT
clone size: few; J gene: TRBJ2-2; D gene: -; V gene: TRBV25-1; CDR3 protein: CASKGHPNTGELFF; CDR3 DNA: TGTGCCAGCAAGGGACACCCGAACACCGGGGAGCTGTTTTTT
clone size: -; J gene: TRBJ2-5; D gene: -; V gene: TRBV15; CDR3 protein: CATSIRQEETQYF; CDR3 DNA: TGTGCCACCAGCATAAGACAGGAAGAGACCCAGTACTTC
clone size: few; J gene: TRBJ1-6; D gene: TRBD1; V gene: TRBV4-3; CDR3 protein: CASSRDRGGNSPLHF; CDR3 DNA: TGCGCCAGCAGCCGGGACAGGGGAGGGAATTCACCCCTCCACTTT
clone size: few; J gene: TRBJ1-6; D gene: -; V gene: TRBV3-1; CDR3 protein: CASSSQLGTNSPLHF; CDR3 DNA: TGTGCCAGCAGCTCACAGCTAGGGACAAATTCACCCCTCCACTTT
clone size: -; J gene: TRBJ2-3; D gene: TRBD2; V gene: TRBV9; CDR3 protein: CASSVKRGSTDTQYF; CDR3 DNA: TGTGCCAGCAGCGTCAAGCGGGGGAGCACAGATACGCAGTATTTT
clone size: -; J gene: TRBJ2-1; D gene: -; V gene: TRBV15; CDR3 protein: CATGSSWLEQFF; CDR3 DNA: TGTGCCACCGGTTCCTCCTGGTTGGAGCAGTTCTTC
clone size: once; J gene: TRBJ2-5; D gene: -; V gene: TRBV4-3; CDR3 protein: CASFQDVGLQETQYF; CDR3 DNA: TGCGCCAGCTTCCAAGATGTGGGCCTCCAAGAGACCCAGTACTTC
clone size: -; J gene: TRBJ2-7; D gene: TRBD1; V gene: TRBV12-3/TRBV12-4; CDR3 protein: CASSTGTGEKTPGYEQYF; CDR3 DNA: TGTGCCAGCAGTACCGGGACAGGGGAGAAAACGCCAGGCTACGAGCAGTACTTC
clone size: -; J gene: TRBJ2-2; D gene: -; V gene: TRBV5-6; CDR3 protein: CASSSTTKNTWELFF; CDR3 DNA: TGTGCCAGCAGCTCTACGACAAAGAACACCTGGGAGCTGTTTTTT
clone size: -; J gene: TRBJ2-1; D gene: -; V gene: TRBV4-2; CDR3 protein: CASSLPGAPYNEQFF; CDR3 DNA: TGTGCCAGCAGCCTGCCGGGGGCCCCCTACAATGAGCAGTTCTTC
clone size: -; J gene: TRBJ2-2; D gene: -; V gene: TRBV9; CDR3 protein: CASATGRTGELFF; CDR3 DNA: TGTGCCAGCGCGACGGGGCGGACCGGGGAGCTGTTTTTT
clone size: -; J gene: TRBJ2-7; D gene: -; V gene: TRBV7-9; CDR3 protein: CASSPSGGLVGEQYF; CDR3 DNA: TGTGCCAGCAGCCCATCTGGGGGTCTAGTAGGCGAGCAGTACTTC
clone size: -; J gene: TRBJ1-1; D gene: TRBD1; V gene: TRBV7-2; CDR3 protein: CASKGQEDTEAFF; CDR3 DNA: TGTGCCAGCAAAGGACAGGAGGACACTGAAGCTTTCTTT
clone size: few; J gene: TRBJ2-3; D gene: -; V gene: TRBV20-1; CDR3 protein: CSARTYDSPALADTQYF; CDR3 DNA: TGCAGTGCTAGAACCTACGACAGCCCCGCACTGGCAGATACGCAGTATTTT
clone size: many; J gene: TRBJ2-6; D gene: -; V gene: TRBV4-3; CDR3 protein: CASSQVWGSGANVLTF; CDR3 DNA: TGCGCCAGCAGCCAAGTATGGGGATCTGGGGCCAACGTCCTGACTTTC
clone size: -; J gene: TRBJ2-2; D gene: -; V gene: TRBV18; CDR3 protein: CASSPVSSSNTGELFF; CDR3 DNA: TGTGCCAGCTCACCCGTCTCTAGTTCGAACACCGGGGAGCTGTTTTTT
clone size: few; J gene: TRBJ2-3; D gene: TRBD2; V gene: TRBV5-1; CDR3 protein: CASSKGTSGGILPRGTQYF; CDR3 DNA: TGCGCCAGCAGCAAAGGGACTAGCGGGGGGATTTTACCACGGGGTACGCAGTATTTT
clone size: -; J gene: TRBJ1-2; D gene: -; V gene: TRBV20-1; CDR3 protein: CSANYRVGGYTF; CDR3 DNA: TGCAGTGCCAATTACAGGGTCGGAGGCTACACCTTC
clone size: -; J gene: TRBJ1-1; D gene: -; V gene: TRBV29-1; CDR3 protein: CSVIREYTEAFF; CDR3 DNA: TGCAGCGTTATTAGGGAATACACTGAAGCTTTCTTT